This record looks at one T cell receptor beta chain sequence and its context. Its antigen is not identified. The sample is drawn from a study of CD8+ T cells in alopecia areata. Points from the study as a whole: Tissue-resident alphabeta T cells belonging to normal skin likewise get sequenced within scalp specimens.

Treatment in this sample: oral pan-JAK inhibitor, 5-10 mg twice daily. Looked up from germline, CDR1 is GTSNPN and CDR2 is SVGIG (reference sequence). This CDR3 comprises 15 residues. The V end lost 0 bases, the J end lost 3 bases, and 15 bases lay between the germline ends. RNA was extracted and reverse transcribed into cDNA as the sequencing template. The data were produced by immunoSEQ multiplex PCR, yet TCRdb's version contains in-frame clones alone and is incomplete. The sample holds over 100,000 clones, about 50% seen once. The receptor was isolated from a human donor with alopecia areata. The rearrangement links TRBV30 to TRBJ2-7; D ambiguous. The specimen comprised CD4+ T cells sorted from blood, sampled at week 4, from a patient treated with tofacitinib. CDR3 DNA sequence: TGTGCCTGGAGTGTAAACTCGCGAACCATCTACGAGCAGTACTTC. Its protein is CAWSVNSRTIYEQYF.